The 5 T cell receptor beta chains below were found in one sample sequenced in a study of OX40 agonist ivuxolimab in advanced cancers. The assay was immunoSEQ multiplex PCR, and TCRdb's table has in-frame clones only and misses some. The sample records roughly 50,000 clones, 70% to 90% being singletons. The sample in question was CD4+ or CD8+ T cells sorted from blood, obtained in a trial of the OX40 agonist ivuxolimab. All receptors come from an adult with an advanced solid tumor such as melanoma, head and neck, liver or kidney cancer.

The rearrangement uses TRBV7-2 and TRBJ2-1, with 10 bases fitting TRBD2. The CDR3 has 14 amino acids. The germline CDR1 and CDR2 sequences are SGHTA and FQGNSA. V lost 2 bases, J lost 7 bases, and 2 bases stayed unmatched. The CDR3, as DNA: TGTGCCAGCAGCTTACATAGCGGGAGGAATGAGCAGTTCTTC. It codes for CASSLHSGRNEQFF.

The chain couples TRBV19 to TRBJ2-1; 10 bases align to TRBD2. The CDR3 runs 13 residues. Germline V lookup: CDR1 LNHDA, CDR2 SQIVND (reference sequence). Unmatched junction bases numbered 9, after V lost 7 bases and J lost 12 bases. The chain's CDR3 is CASTLVAGGGQFF. The CDR3 DNA reads as TGTGCCAGTACCCTCGTAGCGGGAGGCGGGCAGTTCTTC. Variable domain in full (rest from reference TRBV19 and TRBJ2-1): DGGITQSPKYLFRKEGQNVTLSCEQNLNHDAMYWYRQDPGQGLRLIYYSQIVNDFQKGDIAEGYSVSREKKESFPLTVTSAQKNPTAFYLCASTLVAGGGQFFGPGTRLTVL.

V gene TRBV19 combines with J gene TRBJ2-7, with D perhaps matching TRBD1 (5 bases). Per germline, CDR1 LNHDA and CDR2 SQIVND (reference sequence). CDR3 length: 13 residues. Deletions cut 4 bases from V and 8 bases from J, with 15 bases between. The CDR3: CASSTHGAPQQYF. The CDR3 DNA reads TGTGCCAGTAGTACCCATGGGGCACCACAGCAGTACTTC.

V usage is TRBV5-5 and J usage is TRBJ2-7; D might be TRBD1 (6 bases). The ends were cut back, 0 bases at V and 2 bases at J, with 12 bases in the middle. The CDR3 runs to 15 residues. Germline CDR1 and CDR2: SGHKS and YYEKEE (reference sequence). CDR3 nucleotides: TGTGCCAGCAGCTTGGGACCGGGACATCCCTACGAGCAGTACTTC. This translates into CASSLGPGHPYEQYF.

CDR3 sequence reads: CASSPGPRPGGRSYEQYF. CDR3 coding DNA: TGTGCCAGCAGCCCAGGGCCTAGACCAGGGGGTCGGTCCTACGAGCAGTACTTC. The chain couples TRBV7-9 to TRBJ2-7; 7 nucleotides match TRBD1. This CDR3 has 18 amino acids. The germline gives CDR1 SEHNR, CDR2 FQNEAQ (reference sequence). J was trimmed by 1 base and V by 5 bases; bases with no gene match: 17.